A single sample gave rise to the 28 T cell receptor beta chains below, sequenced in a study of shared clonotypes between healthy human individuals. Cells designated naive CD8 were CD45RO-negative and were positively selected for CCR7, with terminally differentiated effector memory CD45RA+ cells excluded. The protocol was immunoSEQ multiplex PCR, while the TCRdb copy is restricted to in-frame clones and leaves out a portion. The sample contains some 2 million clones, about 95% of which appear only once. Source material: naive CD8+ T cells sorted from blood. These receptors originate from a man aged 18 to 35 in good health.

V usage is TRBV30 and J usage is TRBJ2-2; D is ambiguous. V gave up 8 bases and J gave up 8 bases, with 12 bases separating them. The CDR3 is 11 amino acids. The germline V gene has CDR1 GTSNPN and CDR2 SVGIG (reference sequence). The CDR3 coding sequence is TGTGCCGGGCCGGTGTCAGGGGAGCTGTTTTTT. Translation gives CAGPVSGELFF.

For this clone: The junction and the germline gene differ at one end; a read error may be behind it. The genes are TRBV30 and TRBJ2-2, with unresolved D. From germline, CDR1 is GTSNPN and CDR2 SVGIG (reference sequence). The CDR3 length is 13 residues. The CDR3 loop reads CAWRGLVTAELFF. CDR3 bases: TGTGCCTGGAGGGGATTGGTCACCGCGGAGCTGTTTTTT.

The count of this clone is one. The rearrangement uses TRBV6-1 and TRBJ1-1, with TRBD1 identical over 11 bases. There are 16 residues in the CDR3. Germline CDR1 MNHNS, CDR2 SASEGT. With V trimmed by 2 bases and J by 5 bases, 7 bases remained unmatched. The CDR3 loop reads CASSELPGQGETEAFF. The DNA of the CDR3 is TGTGCCAGCAGTGAACTCCCGGGACAGGGGGAAACTGAAGCTTTCTTT.

CDR3: CASSQLSGSYEQYF. DNA of the CDR3: TGCGCCAGCAGCCAACTTAGCGGGAGTTACGAGCAGTACTTC. The chain couples TRBV4-3 to TRBJ2-7, with 9 bases matching TRBD2. Germline loops: CDR1 LGHNA, CDR2 YSLEER. Unmatched junction bases numbered 3, after V lost 2 bases and J lost 4 bases. The CDR3 contains 14 residues.

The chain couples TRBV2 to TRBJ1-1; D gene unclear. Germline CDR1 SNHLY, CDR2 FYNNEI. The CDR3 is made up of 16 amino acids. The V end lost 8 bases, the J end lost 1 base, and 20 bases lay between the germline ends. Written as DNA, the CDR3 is TGTGCCAGCGTTAGATTAGAGCGCGGCCCGAACACTGAAGCTTTCTTT. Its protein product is CASVRLERGPNTEAFF.

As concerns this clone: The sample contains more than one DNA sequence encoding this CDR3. The CDR3 reads CASSLAGGTYEQYF. The CDR3 DNA reads as TGTGCCAGCAGCTTAGCGGGGGGGACCTACGAGCAGTACTTC. This chain connects TRBV7-9 to TRBJ2-7; 7 bases fit TRBD2. The germline gives CDR1 SEHNR, CDR2 FQNEAQ (reference sequence). V lost 0 bases, J lost 2 bases, and 1 base stayed unmatched. The CDR3 totals 14 residues.

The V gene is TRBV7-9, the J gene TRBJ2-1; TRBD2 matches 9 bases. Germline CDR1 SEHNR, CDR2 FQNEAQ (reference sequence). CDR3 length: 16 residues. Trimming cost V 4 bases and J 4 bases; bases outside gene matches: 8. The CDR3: CASSSPWSGGYNEQFF. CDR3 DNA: TGTGCCAGCAGCTCCCCCTGGAGCGGGGGGTACAATGAGCAGTTCTTC.

The CDR3 here is CASSPSSLGGEQFF. DNA for the CDR3: TGTGCCAGCTCACCAAGTTCTTTGGGCGGTGAGCAGTTCTTC. V and J are TRBV18 and TRBJ2-1; D is unclear. Between the trimmed V and J ends, which lost 2 bases and 9 bases, there was a span of 14 bases. The CDR3 extends over 14 amino acids. The germline CDR1 and CDR2 sequences are KGHSH and LQKENI.

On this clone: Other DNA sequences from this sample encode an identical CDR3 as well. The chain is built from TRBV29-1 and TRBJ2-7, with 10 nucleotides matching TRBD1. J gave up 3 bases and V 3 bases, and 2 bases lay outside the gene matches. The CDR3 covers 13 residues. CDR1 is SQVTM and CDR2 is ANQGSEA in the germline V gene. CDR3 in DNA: TGCAGCGTTGAGGGACAGGGGCGCTACGAGCAGTACTTC. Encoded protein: CSVEGQGRYEQYF.

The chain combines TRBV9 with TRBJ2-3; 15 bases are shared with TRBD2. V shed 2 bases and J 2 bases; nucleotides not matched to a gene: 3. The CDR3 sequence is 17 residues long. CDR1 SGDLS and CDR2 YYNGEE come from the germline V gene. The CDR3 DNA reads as TGTGCCAGCAGCGTCGGACTAGCGGGGGGGAACACAGATACGCAGTATTTT. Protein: CASSVGLAGGNTDTQYF.

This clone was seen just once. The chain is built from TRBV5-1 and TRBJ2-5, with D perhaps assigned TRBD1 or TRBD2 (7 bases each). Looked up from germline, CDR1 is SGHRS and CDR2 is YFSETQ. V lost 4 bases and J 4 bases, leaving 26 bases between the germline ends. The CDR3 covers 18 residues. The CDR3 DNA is TGCGCCAGCAGCACAACAGGGGTCATAGGCGGGAGTCTAGAGACCCAGTACTTC. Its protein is CASSTTGVIGGSLETQYF.

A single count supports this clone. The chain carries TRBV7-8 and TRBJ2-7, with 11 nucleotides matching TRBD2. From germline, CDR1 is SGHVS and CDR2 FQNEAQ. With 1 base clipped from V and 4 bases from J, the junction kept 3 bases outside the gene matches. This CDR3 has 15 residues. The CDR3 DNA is TGTGCCAGCAGCTTAGGGACTAGCGGGTTTTACGAGCAGTACTTC. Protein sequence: CASSLGTSGFYEQYF.

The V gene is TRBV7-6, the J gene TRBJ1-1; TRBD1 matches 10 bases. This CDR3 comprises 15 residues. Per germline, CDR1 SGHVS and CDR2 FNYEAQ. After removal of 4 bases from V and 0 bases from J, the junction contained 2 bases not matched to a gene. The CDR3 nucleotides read TGTGCCAGCAGCTGGGACAGGGGTATGAACACTGAAGCTTTCTTT. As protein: CASSWDRGMNTEAFF. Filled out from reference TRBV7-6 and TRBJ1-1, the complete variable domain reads GAGVSQSPRYKVTKRGQDVALRCDPISGHVSLYWYRQALGQGPEFLTYFNYEAQQDKSGLPNDRFSAERPEGSISTLTIQRTEQRDSAMYRCASSWDRGMNTEAFFGQGTRLTVV.

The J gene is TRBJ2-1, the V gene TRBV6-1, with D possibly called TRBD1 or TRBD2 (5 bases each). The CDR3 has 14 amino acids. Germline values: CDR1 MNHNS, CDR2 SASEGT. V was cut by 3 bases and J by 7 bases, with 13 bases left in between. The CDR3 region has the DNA TGTGCCAGCAGTGAGGGCCCGTGGGGGAATGAGCAGTTCTTC. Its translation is CASSEGPWGNEQFF.

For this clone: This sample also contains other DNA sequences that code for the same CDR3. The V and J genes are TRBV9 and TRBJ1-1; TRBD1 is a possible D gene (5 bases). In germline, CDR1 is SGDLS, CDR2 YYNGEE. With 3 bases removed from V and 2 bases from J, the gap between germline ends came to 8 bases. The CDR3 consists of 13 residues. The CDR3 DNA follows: TGTGCCAGCAGCGGCGGGGGAAACACTGAAGCTTTCTTT. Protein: CASSGGGNTEAFF.

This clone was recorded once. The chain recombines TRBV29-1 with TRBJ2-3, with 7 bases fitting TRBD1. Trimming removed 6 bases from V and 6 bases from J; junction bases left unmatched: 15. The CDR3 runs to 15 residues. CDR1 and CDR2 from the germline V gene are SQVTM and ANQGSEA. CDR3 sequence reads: CSVLLGQQLLDTQYF. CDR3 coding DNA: TGCAGCGTGCTTTTGGGACAGCAACTCCTCGATACGCAGTATTTT.

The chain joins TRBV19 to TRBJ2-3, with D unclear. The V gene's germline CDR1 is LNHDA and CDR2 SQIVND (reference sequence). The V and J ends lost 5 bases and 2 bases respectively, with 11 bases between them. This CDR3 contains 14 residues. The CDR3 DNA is TGTGCCAGTAGTGAAGTCTTCTCCACAGATACGCAGTATTTT. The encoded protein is CASSEVFSTDTQYF.

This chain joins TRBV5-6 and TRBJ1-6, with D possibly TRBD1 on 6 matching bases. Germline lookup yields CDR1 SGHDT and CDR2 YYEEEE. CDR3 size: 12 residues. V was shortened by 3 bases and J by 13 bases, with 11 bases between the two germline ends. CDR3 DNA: TGTGCCAGCAGCTCAGGGGTGGCGCCCCTCCACTTT. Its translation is CASSSGVAPLHF.

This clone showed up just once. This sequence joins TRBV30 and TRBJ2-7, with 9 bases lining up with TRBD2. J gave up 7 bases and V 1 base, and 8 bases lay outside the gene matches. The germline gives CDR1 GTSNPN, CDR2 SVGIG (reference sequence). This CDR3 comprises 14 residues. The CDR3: CAWSETSGWGEQYF. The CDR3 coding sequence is TGTGCCTGGAGTGAGACTAGCGGTTGGGGGGAGCAGTACTTC.

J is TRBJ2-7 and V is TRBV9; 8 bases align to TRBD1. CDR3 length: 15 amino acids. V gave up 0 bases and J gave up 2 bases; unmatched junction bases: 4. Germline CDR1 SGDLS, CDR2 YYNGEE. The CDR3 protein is CASSVGQGITYEQYF. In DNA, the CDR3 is TGTGCCAGCAGCGTAGGACAGGGGATAACCTACGAGCAGTACTTC. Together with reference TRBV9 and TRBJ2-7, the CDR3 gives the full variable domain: DSGVTQTPKHLITATGQRVTLRCSPRSGDLSVYWYQQSLDQGLQFLIQYYNGEERAKGNILERFSAQQFPDLHSELNLSSLELGDSALYFCASSVGQGITYEQYFGPGTRLTVT.

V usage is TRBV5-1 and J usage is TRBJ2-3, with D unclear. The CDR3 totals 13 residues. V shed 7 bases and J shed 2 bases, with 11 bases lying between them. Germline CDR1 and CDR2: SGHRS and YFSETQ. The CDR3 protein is CASSDENTDTQYF. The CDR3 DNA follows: TGCGCCAGCTCGGACGAAAACACAGATACGCAGTATTTT.

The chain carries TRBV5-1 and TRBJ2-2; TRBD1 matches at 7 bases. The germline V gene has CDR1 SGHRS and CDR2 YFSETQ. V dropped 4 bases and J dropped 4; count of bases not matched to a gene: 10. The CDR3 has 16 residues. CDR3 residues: CASSLEPGQSTGELFF. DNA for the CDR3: TGCGCCAGCAGCCTGGAACCGGGACAGAGCACCGGGGAGCTGTTTTTT.

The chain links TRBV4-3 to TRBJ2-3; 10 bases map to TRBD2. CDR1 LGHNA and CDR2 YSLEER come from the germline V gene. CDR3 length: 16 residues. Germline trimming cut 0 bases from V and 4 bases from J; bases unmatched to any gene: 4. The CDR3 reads CASSQDRLAGADTQYF. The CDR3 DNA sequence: TGCGCCAGCAGCCAAGATCGCCTAGCGGGGGCAGATACGCAGTATTTT.

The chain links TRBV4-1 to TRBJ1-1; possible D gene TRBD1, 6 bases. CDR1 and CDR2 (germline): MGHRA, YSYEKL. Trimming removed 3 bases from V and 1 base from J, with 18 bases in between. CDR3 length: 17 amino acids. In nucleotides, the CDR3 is TGCGCCAGCAGCCAGCAACCGGGACAACTAACGAACACTGAAGCTTTCTTT. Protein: CASSQQPGQLTNTEAFF.

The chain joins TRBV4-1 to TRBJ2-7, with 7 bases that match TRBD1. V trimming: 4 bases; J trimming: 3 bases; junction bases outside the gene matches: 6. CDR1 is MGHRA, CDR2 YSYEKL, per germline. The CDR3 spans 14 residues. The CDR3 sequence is CASSPKGQFYEQYF. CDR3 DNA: TGCGCCAGCAGCCCAAAGGGACAGTTCTACGAGCAGTACTTC.

In nucleotides, the CDR3 is TGTGCCAGCAGCAGCGGGACTAGCGAAACAGATACGCAGTATTTT. It yields the protein CASSSGTSETDTQYF. The rearrangement links TRBV6-5 to TRBJ2-3; TRBD2 matches at 10 bases. The junction had 6 bases not matched to a gene; V was cut back by 6 bases and J by 3 bases. Germline V CDR1 and CDR2: MNHEY, SVGAGI. This CDR3 comprises 15 residues.

The CDR3 DNA reads TGTGCCAGTATCCCCGGGACAGGGTTATTGAATGGCTACACCTTC. Encoded protein: CASIPGTGLLNGYTF. V usage is TRBV19 and J usage is TRBJ1-2; TRBD1 matches 9 bases. Germline V gene data show CDR1 as LNHDA and CDR2 as SQIVND (reference sequence). Trimming at V came to 7 bases and at J to 6 bases, leaving 12 bases not matched to a gene. CDR3 length: 15 amino acids.

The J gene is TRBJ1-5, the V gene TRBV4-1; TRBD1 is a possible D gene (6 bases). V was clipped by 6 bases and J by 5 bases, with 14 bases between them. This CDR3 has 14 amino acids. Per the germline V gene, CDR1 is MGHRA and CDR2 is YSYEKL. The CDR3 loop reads CASSPRGGYQPQHF. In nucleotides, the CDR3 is TGCGCCAGCAGTCCTCGAGGGGGGTATCAGCCCCAGCATTTT.